Following are 21 T cell receptor beta chains from one sample sequenced in a study of blood T cell repertoires in COVID-19. Generated by immunoSEQ multiplex PCR, the TCRdb table keeps only in-frame clones and is missing some. This sample has under 500,000 clones; around 89% occur once, and the top ten carry over 4%. The sequenced material came from peripheral blood. The receptor set was obtained from a young woman with acute or convalescent COVID-19.

This chain uses TRBV2 with TRBJ2-1; D ambiguous. Germline V CDR1 and CDR2: SNHLY, FYNNEI. The CDR3 is made up of 15 amino acids. The germline V and J ends were trimmed by 4 bases and 0 bases, with 10 bases remaining between them. The CDR3 sequence is CASSVLRSSYNEQFF. The CDR3 DNA reads TGTGCCAGCAGTGTCCTGAGGAGCTCCTACAATGAGCAGTTCTTC. The full variable domain, completed using reference TRBV2 and TRBJ2-1, is EPEVTQTPSHQVTQMGQEVILRCVPISNHLYFYWYRQILGQKVEFLVSFYNNEISEKSEIFDDQFSVERPDGSNFTLKIRSTKLEDSAMYFCASSVLRSSYNEQFFGPGTRLTVL.

The chain is built from TRBV5-1 and TRBJ1-1; 7 nucleotides align to TRBD1. The V and J ends lost 4 bases and 6 bases, in that order; junction bases with no gene match: 6. Germline-derived CDR1 and CDR2 are SGHRS and YFSETQ. CDR3 size: 13 residues. CDR3 sequence: CASSGGTVPEAFF. DNA of the CDR3: TGCGCCAGCAGCGGAGGGACAGTTCCTGAAGCTTTCTTT.

The CDR3 reads CASSLNDRVTYPSGNTIYF. The CDR3 DNA reads TGTGCCAGCAGCTTGAACGACAGGGTCACTTACCCCTCTGGAAACACCATATATTTT. The V call is TRBV5-6, the J call TRBJ1-3; 7 bases align to TRBD1. V shed 1 base, J shed 0 bases, and the junction held 13 bases outside the gene matches. There are 19 residues in the CDR3. Germline CDR1 reads SGHDT; CDR2 reads YYEEEE.

This clone came up once. This sequence joins TRBV3-1 (or the pseudogene TRBV3-2) and TRBJ1-6; 8 bases fit TRBD1. Germline-derived CDR1 and CDR2 are LGHDT and YNNKEL (reference sequence). The trim removed 0 bases at V and 6 bases at J, leaving 16 bases unmatched. The CDR3 is 20 residues long. DNA of the CDR3: TGTGCCAGCAGCCAAGAGTTCGGACAGGGACTCCTCAGAGGTAATTCACCCCTCCACTTT. Translation gives CASSQEFGQGLLRGNSPLHF.

This clone was seen just once. The V and J genes are TRBV3-1 (or the pseudogene TRBV3-2) and TRBJ2-7; possible D gene TRBD1, 5 bases. V shed 4 bases and J shed 7 bases, with 8 bases lying between them. The CDR3 sequence is 11 residues long. Germline V gene sequence: CDR1 LGHDT, CDR2 YNNKEL (reference sequence). The CDR3 here is CASSLQGEQYF. CDR3 DNA: TGTGCCAGCAGCCTCCAGGGTGAGCAGTACTTC.

This chain connects TRBV3-1 (or the pseudogene TRBV3-2) to TRBJ2-2, with TRBD1 matching over 9 bases. Germline CDR1 and CDR2: LGHDT and YNNKEL (reference sequence). The CDR3 extends over 15 amino acids. V dropped 4 bases and J dropped 3; count of bases not matched to a gene: 3. The CDR3 sequence: CASSPRDRDTGELFF. In DNA, the CDR3 is TGTGCCAGCAGCCCCCGGGACAGGGACACCGGGGAGCTGTTTTTT.

This chain joins TRBV7-9 and TRBJ2-2; 7 bases fit TRBD1. CDR3 length: 14 amino acids. Germline CDR1 reads SEHNR; CDR2 reads FQNEAQ (reference sequence). J lost 7 bases, V lost 6 bases, and 8 bases had no gene match. The chain's CDR3 is CASSREGAGGELFF. The DNA of the CDR3 is TGTGCCAGCAGTCGCGAGGGGGCCGGCGGGGAGCTGTTTTTT.

This chain joins TRBV5-4 and TRBJ2-7, with 11 bases lining up with TRBD2. The V segment lost 3 bases and the J segment 1 base; nucleotides outside the gene matches: 3. Germline CDR1 and CDR2: SGHNT and YYREEE (reference sequence). The length of the CDR3 is 15 residues. The CDR3: CASSSRLAGSYEQYF. For the CDR3, the DNA is TGTGCCAGCAGCTCGAGACTAGCGGGGTCCTACGAGCAGTACTTC.

CDR3 sequence reads: CASSIVWSGMAFF. The DNA for the CDR3 is TGTGCCAGTAGTATAGTGTGGTCCGGGATGGCTTTCTTT. The V and J genes are TRBV19 and TRBJ1-1, with D hard to call. Trimming removed 1 base from V and 11 bases from J, with 14 bases in between. There are 13 residues in the CDR3. Looked up from germline, CDR1 is LNHDA and CDR2 is SQIVND (reference sequence). Full variable domain (missing parts from reference TRBV19 and TRBJ1-1): DGGITQSPKYLFRKEGQNVTLSCEQNLNHDAMYWYRQDPGQGLRLIYYSQIVNDFQKGDIAEGYSVSREKKESFPLTVTSAQKNPTAFYLCASSIVWSGMAFFGQGTRLTVV.

This rearrangement joins TRBV9 to TRBJ1-1; D perhaps matches TRBD1 (6 bases). V lost 4 bases and J lost 6, with 16 bases in between. CDR3 length: 14 residues. CDR1 and CDR2 (germline): SGDLS, YYNGEE. The DNA for the CDR3 is TGTGCCAGCAGCCCTGTGACGGGGGGCCCTGAAGCTTTCTTT. Protein sequence: CASSPVTGGPEAFF.

V and J are TRBV9 and TRBJ2-3; 7 bases match TRBD1. With 4 bases clipped from V and 4 bases from J, the junction kept 3 bases outside the gene matches. The CDR3 is made up of 13 amino acids. Germline CDR1 SGDLS, CDR2 YYNGEE. CDR3 residues: CASSRGRSDTQYF. DNA for the CDR3: TGTGCCAGCAGCAGGGGGCGATCAGATACGCAGTATTTT.

V usage is TRBV5-1 and J usage is TRBJ2-5; D is possibly TRBD2 (6 bases). The germline gives CDR1 SGHRS, CDR2 YFSETQ. This CDR3 is built from 15 residues. V dropped 1 base and J dropped 4 bases, with 14 bases sitting between them. CDR3 coding DNA: TGCGCCAGCAGCTTGACTAGCATAATCAGAGAGACCCAGTACTTC. Amino acid sequence: CASSLTSIIRETQYF.

The chain has TRBV7-2 and TRBJ1-2; 10 positions agree with TRBD1. The CDR3 length is 14 residues. CDR1 and CDR2 (germline): SGHTA, FQGNSA. Losses at the gene ends were 4 bases for V and 4 bases for J; bases not matched to a gene: 3. CDR3 DNA: TGTGCCAGCAGCTCTCGGACAGGGGGCTATGGCTACACCTTC. This sequence encodes CASSSRTGGYGYTF.

V is TRBV5-1 and J is TRBJ2-7, with 10 bases identical to TRBD2. The V gene end was trimmed by 4 bases and the J gene end by 0 bases; junction bases not matched to a gene: 4. The CDR3 length is 15 residues. In germline, CDR1 is SGHRS, CDR2 YFSETQ. CDR3 in amino acids: CASSTASGSSYEQYF. CDR3 nucleotides: TGCGCCAGCAGCACCGCTAGCGGGAGCTCCTACGAGCAGTACTTC.

The genes are TRBV30 and TRBJ1-1, with TRBD1 matching over 11 bases. With V trimmed by 1 base and J by 7 bases, 17 bases remained unmatched. The CDR3 runs 18 residues. Germline V gene sequence: CDR1 GTSNPN, CDR2 SVGIG (reference sequence). CDR3 protein: CAWSDRQTRDRGEDEAFF. The CDR3 DNA reads as TGTGCCTGGAGTGACAGACAAACCCGGGACAGGGGGGAGGATGAAGCTTTCTTT.

The chain has TRBV6-6 and TRBJ1-3, with TRBD1 as a possible D gene (6 bases). The ends were cut back, 5 bases at V and 4 bases at J, with 12 bases in the middle. Germline assignment: CDR1 MNHNY and CDR2 SVGAGI (reference sequence). This CDR3 spans 14 amino acids. As DNA, the CDR3 is TGTGCCAGCAGTCCCCGGGACAACGGAAACACCATATATTTT. Amino acid sequence: CASSPRDNGNTIYF.

This chain links TRBV6-5 with TRBJ2-7; 10 bases fit TRBD1. The trim removed 10 bases at V and 2 bases at J, leaving 2 bases unmatched. Germline values: CDR1 MNHEY, CDR2 SVGAGI. This CDR3 spans 12 amino acids. The CDR3 loop reads CAIGTGAYEQYF. CDR3 nucleotide sequence: TGTGCCATCGGGACAGGGGCCTACGAGCAGTACTTC.

V gene TRBV24-1 combines with J gene TRBJ2-1; 15 bases match TRBD2. J was trimmed by 8 bases and V by 4 bases; bases with no gene match: 11. CDR3 length: 18 residues. In germline, CDR1 is KGHDR, CDR2 SFDVKD. Here the CDR3 reads CATSDPGLAGGQLDEQFF. The CDR3 bases are TGTGCCACCAGTGACCCTGGACTAGCGGGGGGGCAATTGGATGAGCAGTTCTTC.

The V gene is TRBV7-8, the J gene TRBJ2-1, with 8 nucleotides matching TRBD1. The junction had 7 bases not matched to a gene; V was cut back by 4 bases and J by 5 bases. The CDR3 spans 15 residues. Germline V gene data show CDR1 as SGHVS and CDR2 as FQNEAQ. DNA for the CDR3: TGTGCCAGCAGCTCCCGGGACAGGCCAAACAATGAGCAGTTCTTC. It is translated as CASSSRDRPNNEQFF.

The chain recombines TRBV7-2 with TRBJ2-5; D is unresolved. The germline V gene encodes CDR1 SGHTA and CDR2 FQGNSA. This CDR3 comprises 13 residues. V was pared by 5 bases and J by 1 base, with 8 bases between. The CDR3 is CASSHDIQETQYF. For the CDR3, the DNA is TGTGCCAGCAGCCACGACATCCAAGAGACCCAGTACTTC.

The chain carries TRBV24-1 and TRBJ2-1; a weak D match, TRBD2 (7 bases). Germline V lookup: CDR1 KGHDR, CDR2 SFDVKD. CDR3 length: 14 amino acids. The germline V and J ends were trimmed by 5 bases and 5 bases, with 12 bases remaining between them. DNA for the CDR3: TGTGCCACCAGTGCGGGGGGCGGCGACAATGAGCAGTTCTTC. This sequence encodes CATSAGGGDNEQFF.